The clone carrying this T cell receptor beta chain was recorded a few times. The sample is drawn from a study of blood T cells in healthy people across ages. Using a J-beta primer mix together with a sample-barcoded 5' primer, a second PCR was run for roughly 7 to 12 cycles. One entry per CDR3 protein, called by TCRdb with MiXCR from the 5' RACE reads. The repertoire holds about 800,000 distinct CDR3 sequences, with around 25% as singletons. This CDR3 region has 16 residues. The V gene's germline CDR1 is LGHNA and CDR2 YSLEER. The V end was cut by 0 bases, the J end by 0 bases, with 9 bases between. These data were also reused for a study on T cells of mothers and their children.

The sequenced sample was blood. This receptor was obtained from a boy between 10 and 17 years old in good health. The genes are TRBV4-3 and TRBJ2-1; D is undetermined. The CDR3 bases are TGCGCCAGCAGCCAAGATCCCTTGAGCTCCTACAATGAGCAGTTCTTC. As protein: CASSQDPLSSYNEQFF.